A selection of T cell receptor beta chains follows, all from one sample in a study of PD-1 blockade in classical Hodgkin lymphoma. TCRdb's copy holds only in-frame clones and misses some; the assay was immunoSEQ multiplex PCR. The sample contains almost 100,000 clones, roughly 90% of which appear only once. The sequences come from peripheral blood mononuclear cells (PBMCs), collected at baseline. These receptors originate from a human donor with classical Hodgkin lymphoma. Both conserved end residues are part of each CDR3. Fields, in order: J gene, D gene, V gene, clone size, CDR3 DNA, CDR3 protein. A D gene is named only where the DNA matches it firmly. Size values are once, few and many counts, or a class for expanded clones, and some rows have none.

TRBJ2-1	NA	TRBV7-9	few	TGTGCCAGCAGCTTTTCGTCCCTCGGAGGCGTCGATGAGCAGTTCTTC	CASSFSSLGGVDEQFF
TRBJ1-2	NA	TRBV15	NA	TGTGCCACCAGCAGAGTGGGGCAGGGTGCGTTCTATGGCTACACCTTC	CATSRVGQGAFYGYTF
TRBJ1-2	NA	TRBV5-1	NA	TGCGCCAGCAGCTTGGCAGGGTGGAGCTATGGCTACACCTTC	CASSLAGWSYGYTF
TRBJ1-2	TRBD1	TRBV14	NA	TGTGCCAGCAGCGAATACTCACACGGGACAGCCTATGGCTACACCTTC	CASSEYSHGTAYGYTF
TRBJ2-7	TRBD2	TRBV7-9	NA	TGTGCCAGCAGCTTTAGCGGGTCCCCGGCCGGGTCCTACGAGCAGTACTTC	CASSFSGSPAGSYEQYF
TRBJ2-5	TRBD1	TRBV5-6	once	TGTGCCAGCAGCTTAATTCGATACAGGGGTACGGAGACCCAGTACTTC	CASSLIRYRGTETQYF
TRBJ1-2	NA	TRBV30	NA	TGTGCCTGGAGCAGAGGGCGTGGCTACACCTTC	CAWSRGRGYTF
TRBJ1-4	TRBD1	TRBV7-9	few	TGTGCCAGCAGCTTAGGGGACAGGGGTGCTGAAAAACTGTTTTTT	CASSLGDRGAEKLFF
TRBJ2-5	NA	TRBV25-1	NA	TGTGCCAGCAGCCTCATAGTGAGTGGTAGGGAGACCCAGTACTTC	CASSLIVSGRETQYF
TRBJ2-7	TRBD1	TRBV29-1	NA	TGCAGCGCCGCACAGGGGTATGCCGAGCAGTACTTC	CSAAQGYAEQYF
TRBJ2-2	NA	TRBV7-6	NA	TGTGCCAGCAGCTCAACAGGACCTGGGGGAAACACCGGGGAGCTGTTTTTT	CASSSTGPGGNTGELFF
TRBJ1-3	NA	TRBV27	NA	TGTGCCAGCAGCTTCGGGACGGACTCTGGAAACACCATATATTTT	CASSFGTDSGNTIYF
TRBJ2-7	TRBD1	TRBV19	NA	TGTGCCAGTAGTATCCGGACAGGGAATTGGTACGAGCAGTACTTC	CASSIRTGNWYEQYF
TRBJ2-3	NA	TRBV6-1	NA	TGTGCCAGCATGGGGGACGGGGATACGCAGTATTTT	CASMGDGDTQYF
TRBJ2-2	NA	TRBV6-5	NA	TGTGCCAGCAGTTGGGGCGGGCCGAACACCGGGGAGCTGTTTTTT	CASSWGGPNTGELFF
TRBJ2-7	TRBD2	TRBV2	NA	TGTGCCAGCAGTGAGCCAGCGGGAGTGTTTGAGCAGTACTTC	CASSEPAGVFEQYF
TRBJ2-5	NA	TRBV25-1	NA	TGTGCCAGCAGTGGTCCCACCCAGTACTTC	CASSGPTQYF
TRBJ2-2	NA	TRBV21-1	few	TGTGCCAGCACCCACAATACGGGGGGCGGGGAGCTGTTTTTT	CASTHNTGGGELFF